This T cell receptor (beta chain) was profiled in a study of regulatory T cells in long-lasting Graves disease (dated by TCRdb to the early 2020s). Background for the entire study: To count as having persistent Graves' disease, a patient had to have received antithyroid drug treatment for over 5 years with TSH receptor autoantibodies remaining persistently positive. Persistent Graves' disease patients in the clinical cohort had taken antithyroid drugs for 8 to 12 years on average. A total of around 35 samples underwent TCR sequencing, from about 13 patients with persistent Graves' disease and 20 or so patients with newly diagnosed Graves' disease. Persistent Graves' disease patients were compared with newly diagnosed Graves' disease patients by peripheral blood TCR sequencing and RNA sequencing. The study took place in China and was registered as a clinical trial.

Beyond this particular receptor, the publication reports: Compared with newly diagnosed patients, persistent Graves' disease patients had lower TCR Shannon entropy and fewer highly expanded clones, which suggests clonal expansion. The small sample size was acknowledged by the authors as a limitation that may reduce accuracy. Patients with persistent disease shared more public clonotypes (fewer than 3,000) than newly diagnosed patients did (about 970). Sequencing and analysis were limited to the TCR beta chain. Peripheral blood alone was examined, since thyroid tissue, which constituted the primary lesion, could not be accessed.

This clonotype appeared many times. Its antigen is unknown. Base qualities are not provided; no much larger clone lies one nucleotide away. This sample's time point label indicates: persistent/refractory GD, antithyroid drugs over 5 years with positive TRAb. For both TCR sequencing and RNA sequencing, RNA was extracted from PBMCs using TRIzol. The diagnosis of Graves' disease was made according to American Thyroid Association guidelines. Patients were recruited from an endocrinology department in Xi'an, China. From each patient, 8 to 10 milliliters of peripheral blood was collected into an EDTA anticoagulant tube. Ficoll Paque Plus density gradient separation was used to isolate PBMCs, and no further T cell sorting was performed. An Agilent 2100 Bioanalyzer and agarose gel were used to check RNA quality, while a NanoDrop 2000 measured RNA concentration. Library method: multiplex PCR. This sample was sequenced with an Illumina HiSeq 4000. TCR beta libraries were built with iRepertoire HTBI primers and Arm-PCR amplification of CDR3 regions. PCR products were gel purified before sequencing. On the study's bioinformatics: Gene usage analysis of CDR3 amino acid clonotypes relied on the roughly 60 TRBV and 14 TRBJ segments identified across samples. COPE and FqMerger were used to merge filtered high-quality paired reads into contigs. BLAST was used to align contigs to IMGT TRBV, TRBD and TRBJ reference genes, with CDR3 defined following IMGT. Any clonotype with a frequency above 0.1% was classified as a highly expanded clone. Shannon entropy was used to measure repertoire diversity, and the Gini coefficient was used to measure V-J evenness. Clonotypes shared by more than one individual were considered public. Clones were called with MiXCR by TCRdb after fastp trimmed the public reads at Q25, and only in-frame beta chains were retained. Under each unique CDR3 protein, matching rows form one entry showing the most common genes and DNA. The V and J calls and clone size come from TCRdb's table, not from the authors' own analysis. This sample holds 350,000 to 500,000 distinct CDR3 sequences; 21% were observed only once. The biggest ten clones account for around 15% of the sample.

The input for sequencing was peripheral blood mononuclear cells (PBMCs), taken when the disease was refractory, from a patient treated with antithyroid drugs. This receptor was taken from a female donor with Graves disease.

The CDR3 loop reads CASSPLGDRVDNQPQHF. In nucleotides, the sequence is TGTGCCAGCAGTCCCCTTGGGGACAGGGTTGACAATCAGCCCCAGCATTTT. The chain employs TRBV28 and TRBJ1-5, with 9 bases matching TRBD1. The CDR3, cysteine through phenylalanine, is 17 amino acids long. Of the read, only the CDR3 DNA is kept; its 51 bases are in frame from base 1. The germline V gene gives CDR1 as MDHEN and CDR2 as SYDVKM. V lost 5 bases and J lost 3 bases, and the count of bases not matched to a germline gene is 11.